Listed here are 25 T cell receptor beta chains from one sample, sequenced in a study of long-term antiretroviral therapy in people with HIV. At the survey level, the v3.0 immunoSEQ assay was run. Assay: immunoSEQ multiplex PCR; the TCRdb copy retains only in-frame clones and omits some. The sample holds roughly 15,000 clones, roughly nine tenths seen once. This material consisted of unsorted PBMCs, taken 0.6 years after starting antiretroviral therapy. The receptors derive from a woman aged 35 to 49 with HIV.

This clone came up once. The same CDR3 also results from other DNA sequences found in this sample. The rearrangement links TRBV4-3 to TRBJ1-1, with a tentative D call TRBD1 (6 bases). The length of the CDR3 is 15 residues. Germline V gives CDR1 LGHNA, CDR2 YSLEER. The V and J ends lost 1 base and 0 bases respectively, with 9 bases between them. CDR3 residues: CASSQGQGLNTEAFF. The CDR3 DNA reads TGCGCCAGCAGCCAAGGGCAGGGGCTGAACACTGAAGCTTTCTTT.

The chain is built from TRBV20-1 and TRBJ1-5, with D unresolved. Germline V gene lookup returns CDR1 DFQATT and CDR2 SNEGSKA (reference sequence). The CDR3 has 10 residues. The DNA of the CDR3 is TGCCGGAACATCAATCAGCCCCAGCATTTT. This translates into CRNINQPQHF.

The V call is TRBV2, the J call TRBJ2-5; 11 bases agree with TRBD1. J gave up 3 bases and V 6 bases, and 6 bases lay outside the gene matches. The CDR3 runs to 15 residues. The germline gives CDR1 SNHLY, CDR2 FYNNEI. CDR3 residues: CASSARDRGKETQYF. In nucleotides, the CDR3 is TGTGCCAGCAGCGCTCGGGACAGGGGGAAAGAGACCCAGTACTTC.

V is TRBV5-1 and J is TRBJ2-3, with D possibly matching TRBD2 (5 bases). The germline V gene encodes CDR1 SGHRS and CDR2 YFSETQ. The ends were cut back, 3 bases at V and 3 bases at J, with 17 bases in the middle. CDR3 length: 16 residues. CDR3 protein: CASSSGVQRLTDTQYF. The CDR3, as DNA: TGCGCCAGCAGCTCCGGAGTTCAGAGACTAACAGATACGCAGTATTTT.

The chain carries TRBV6-4 and TRBJ1-1; D possibly corresponds to TRBD1 (5 bases). V lost 6 bases to trimming and J lost 4 bases, with 12 bases between them. The CDR3 length is 13 residues. CDR1 and CDR2 (germline): MRHNA, SNTAGT. The CDR3 protein is CASSQGVRTEAFF. In DNA form, the CDR3 reads TGTGCCAGCAGCCAGGGAGTTCGCACTGAAGCTTTCTTT.

This sequence joins TRBV5-5 and TRBJ1-2; D is unclear. This CDR3 spans 13 amino acids. From germline, CDR1 is SGHKS and CDR2 YYEKEE (reference sequence). Trimming left V 1 base short and J 2 bases short, with 6 bases between. CDR3 in DNA: TGTGCCAGCAGCTTGTTGATCAACTATGGCTACACCTTC. Amino acids: CASSLLINYGYTF. The whole variable domain, filled in from reference TRBV5-5 and TRBJ1-2, reads DAGVTQSPTHLIKTRGQQVTLRCSPISGHKSVSWYQQVLGQGPQFIFQYYEKEERGRGNFPDRFSARQFPNYSSELNVNALLLGDSALYLCASSLLINYGYTFGSGTRLTVV.

CDR3 sequence: CAWSASAGGYTQYF. The CDR3, as DNA: TGTGCCTGGAGTGCCTCAGCGGGGGGGTATACGCAGTATTTT. V gene TRBV30 combines with J gene TRBJ2-3, with 10 bases lining up with TRBD2. This CDR3 is built from 14 residues. Losses at the gene ends were 1 base for V and 7 bases for J; bases not matched to a gene: 5. Germline-derived CDR1 and CDR2 are GTSNPN and SVGIG (reference sequence).

V gene TRBV7-8 combines with J gene TRBJ2-1, with 10 bases lining up with TRBD2. CDR3 size: 16 residues. V was clipped by 4 bases and J by 7 bases; unmatched bases: 10. CDR1 is SGHVS and CDR2 is FQNEAQ in the germline V gene. DNA of the CDR3: TGTGCCAGCAGCTATCGAGTAGCGGGGGGTGTGAATGAGCAGTTCTTC. Its translation: CASSYRVAGGVNEQFF.

The rearrangement uses TRBV4-3 and TRBJ1-5; TRBD1 agrees at 8 bases. V lost 1 base, J lost 4 bases, and 3 bases stayed unmatched. The CDR3 has 15 amino acids. The V gene's germline CDR1 is LGHNA and CDR2 YSLEER. This CDR3 reads CASSQGQGINQPQHF. The CDR3 region has the DNA TGCGCCAGCAGCCAAGGACAGGGGATTAATCAGCCCCAGCATTTT.

The rearrangement uses TRBV19 and TRBJ2-1; the D gene is possibly TRBD2 (5 bases). The CDR3 loop spans 12 amino acids. The ends were cut back, 3 bases at V and 9 bases at J, with 9 bases in the middle. Germline V CDR1 and CDR2: LNHDA, SQIVND (reference sequence). The CDR3 is CASSIIGGEQFF. In nucleotides, the CDR3 is TGTGCCAGTAGTATTATTGGAGGTGAGCAGTTCTTC.

The chain carries TRBV10-3 and TRBJ1-2; perhaps TRBD1 as D (5 bases). The germline gives CDR1 ENHRY, CDR2 SYGVKD. CDR3 length: 16 amino acids. Trimming took off 6 bases at V and 1 base at J, with 18 bases between the two ends. This CDR3 is CAISYYGRDDNYGYTF. The CDR3 coding sequence is TGTGCCATCAGCTACTATGGACGGGACGATAACTATGGCTACACCTTC.

In this sample, this clone turned up once. This chain connects TRBV19 to TRBJ1-5; D call uncertain. There are 12 residues in the CDR3. V was cut by 6 bases and J by 7 bases, with 10 bases left in between. Per germline, CDR1 LNHDA and CDR2 SQIVND (reference sequence). The CDR3 nucleotides read TGTGCCAGTAGCCACCATGGGCAGCCCCAGCATTTT. It translates to CASSHHGQPQHF.

The chain joins TRBV11-2 to TRBJ2-3, with a weak D call TRBD1 (6 bases). Germline V gene data show CDR1 as SGHAT and CDR2 as FQNNGV. This CDR3 is 17 amino acids long. Trimming pared 3 bases from V and 1 base from J, leaving 17 bases between. CDR3 sequence reads: CASSFLEASGGTDTQYF. For the CDR3, the DNA is TGTGCCAGCAGCTTTTTAGAAGCGTCAGGGGGCACAGATACGCAGTATTTT. Supplemented by reference TRBV11-2 and TRBJ2-3, the full variable domain reads EAGVAQSPRYKIIEKRQSVAFWCNPISGHATLYWYQQILGQGPKLLIQFQNNGVVDDSQLPKDRFSAERLKGVDSTLKIQPAKLEDSAVYLCASSFLEASGGTDTQYFGPGTRLTVL.

This clone was detected once. This chain uses TRBV6-5 with TRBJ2-3; possibly TRBD1 or TRBD2 for D (5 bases each). Germline-derived CDR1 and CDR2 are MNHEY and SVGAGI. V was clipped by 0 bases and J by 1 base, with 8 bases between them. The CDR3 covers 15 residues. CDR3 bases: TGTGCCAGCAGTTACTCGGGGGAAGGCACAGATACGCAGTATTTT. It translates to CASSYSGEGTDTQYF.

This clone was seen a few times. The chain employs TRBV29-1 and TRBJ1-6; unclear D gene. Germline V lookup: CDR1 SQVTM, CDR2 ANQGSEA. Trimming shortened V by 4 bases and J by 0 bases, and 4 bases separated the two germline ends. There are 13 residues in the CDR3. The CDR3 spells CSVASSYNSPLHF. The CDR3, as DNA: TGCAGCGTTGCTAGCTCCTATAATTCACCCCTCCACTTT.

V and J are TRBV18 and TRBJ2-1; 8 bases fit TRBD2. The CDR3 has 16 amino acids. The ends lost 0 bases at V and 3 bases at J; junction bases unmatched: 4. Germline V gene data show CDR1 as KGHSH and CDR2 as LQKENI. CDR3 sequence reads: CASSPPSGGIYNEQFF. The CDR3, as DNA: TGTGCCAGCTCACCACCGAGCGGGGGAATCTACAATGAGCAGTTCTTC.

The table lists this clone with a count of one. The gene calls are TRBV5-6 and TRBJ1-2; 7 bases are shared with TRBD1. The CDR3 is made up of 15 amino acids. V dropped 2 bases and J dropped 5; count of bases not matched to a gene: 9. CDR1 is SGHDT, CDR2 YYEEEE, per germline. Written as DNA, the CDR3 is TGTGCCAGCAGCTTATCCCAGGGGGTGGGGTATGGCTACACCTTC. Translated: CASSLSQGVGYGYTF.

This clone has just one count. The V call is TRBV2, the J call TRBJ1-1; D possibly corresponds to TRBD1 (6 bases). The CDR3 length is 14 residues. The germline CDR1 and CDR2 sequences are SNHLY and FYNNEI. V lost 4 bases and J lost 3, with 12 bases in between. The CDR3 here is CASSGGGTYTEAFF. In DNA, the CDR3 is TGTGCCAGCAGTGGAGGGGGAACTTACACTGAAGCTTTCTTT.

The DNA of the CDR3 is TGCGCCAGCAGCTTCGCGGGGGGAAGCACAGATACGCAGTATTTT. This sequence encodes CASSFAGGSTDTQYF. The chain carries TRBV5-1 and TRBJ2-3; 8 bases fit TRBD2. The CDR3 is made up of 15 amino acids. CDR1 and CDR2 (germline): SGHRS, YFSETQ. Losses at the gene ends were 2 bases for V and 0 bases for J; bases not matched to a gene: 2.

In its sample, this clone was seen a few times. The genes are TRBV5-1 and TRBJ1-1; D unresolved. The germline V gene encodes CDR1 SGHRS and CDR2 YFSETQ. V was clipped by 0 bases and J by 0 bases, with 9 bases between them. CDR3 length: 15 amino acids. CDR3 loop: CASSLAGVMNTEAFF. The CDR3 DNA is TGCGCCAGCAGCTTGGCCGGGGTCATGAACACTGAAGCTTTCTTT. Using reference TRBV5-1 and TRBJ1-1 for the parts outside the CDR3, the full variable domain is KAGVTQTPRYLIKTRGQQVTLSCSPISGHRSVSWYQQTPGQGLQFLFEYFSETQRNKGNFPGRFSGRQFSNSRSEMNVSTLELGDSALYLCASSLAGVMNTEAFFGQGTRLTVV.

This chain joins TRBV23-1 and TRBJ2-3, with D uncertain. TRBV23-1 is placed among ORFs of uncertain function. The CDR3 runs 12 residues. The V end lost 2 bases, the J end lost 6 bases, and 6 bases lay between the germline ends. The chain's CDR3 is CASSQEKDTQYF. The CDR3 DNA reads as TGCGCCAGCAGTCAAGAAAAGGATACGCAGTATTTT.

V usage is TRBV19 and J usage is TRBJ1-1, with D maybe TRBD1 (5 bases). Germline CDR1 is LNHDA and CDR2 is SQIVND (reference sequence). The CDR3 runs to 14 residues. V was cut by 5 bases and J by 2 bases, with 12 bases left in between. The CDR3 nucleotides are TGTGCCAGTAGTCCCGGGACGGAAAACACTGAAGCTTTCTTT. This sequence encodes CASSPGTENTEAFF.

The chain joins TRBV18 to TRBJ1-2, with 12 bases aligning to TRBD1. Trimming at V came to 0 bases and at J to 6 bases, leaving 2 bases not matched to a gene. Germline lookup yields CDR1 KGHSH and CDR2 LQKENI. The CDR3 totals 15 residues. In nucleotides, the CDR3 is TGTGCCAGCTCACCACCGGGACAGGGGGCCAATGGCTACACCTTC. Protein product: CASSPPGQGANGYTF.

The genes are TRBV18 and TRBJ2-1, with TRBD1 matching 12 bases. CDR3 size: 15 residues. The germline V gene encodes CDR1 KGHSH and CDR2 LQKENI. The trim removed 5 bases at V and 8 bases at J, leaving 7 bases unmatched. The CDR3 is CASSTTGQGAYEQFF. CDR3 DNA: TGTGCCAGCTCAACAACGGGACAGGGGGCCTATGAGCAGTTCTTC.

The genes are TRBV6-5 and TRBJ2-1; 9 nucleotides line up with TRBD2. Trimming cost V 6 bases and J 10 bases; bases outside gene matches: 13. This CDR3 has 15 residues. The germline gives CDR1 MNHEY, CDR2 SVGAGI. The CDR3, as DNA: TGTGCCAGCAGAAGACCCGGGACTAGCCTCGGGGAGCAGTTCTTC. Translating it yields CASRRPGTSLGEQFF.